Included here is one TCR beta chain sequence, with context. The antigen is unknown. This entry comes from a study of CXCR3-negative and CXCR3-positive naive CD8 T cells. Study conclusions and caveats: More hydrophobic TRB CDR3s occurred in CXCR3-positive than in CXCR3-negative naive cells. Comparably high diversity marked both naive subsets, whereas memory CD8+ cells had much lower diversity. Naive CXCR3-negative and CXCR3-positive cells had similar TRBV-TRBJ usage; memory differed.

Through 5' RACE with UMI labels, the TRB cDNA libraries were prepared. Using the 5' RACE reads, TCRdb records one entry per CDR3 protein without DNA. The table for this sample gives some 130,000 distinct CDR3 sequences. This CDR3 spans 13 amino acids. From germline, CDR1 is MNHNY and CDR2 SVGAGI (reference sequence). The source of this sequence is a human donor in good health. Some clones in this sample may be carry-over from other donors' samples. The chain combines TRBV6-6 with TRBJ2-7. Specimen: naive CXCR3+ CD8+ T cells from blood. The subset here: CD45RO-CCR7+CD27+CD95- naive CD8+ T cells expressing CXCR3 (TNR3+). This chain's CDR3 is CASSHDTSYEQYF.